The 18 T cell receptor beta chains below all came from one sample that was sequenced in a study of CD8+ T cells in alopecia areata. Extraction of RNA preceded its reverse transcription into cDNA, which served as the sequencing template. Assay used: immunoSEQ multiplex PCR; TCRdb lists only in-frame clones, some missing. In the table there are under 65,000 clones, about 44% of which are singletons. The sequencing input was NKG2D-low CD8+ T cells sorted from blood. The receptor source for this set is a human donor with alopecia areata.

The V gene is TRBV13, the J gene TRBJ1-1; D may be TRBD1 (6 bases). Germline V CDR1 and CDR2: PRHDT, FYEKMQ (reference sequence). The germline V and J ends were trimmed by 5 bases and 4 bases, with 20 bases remaining between them. This CDR3 is built from 16 residues. This CDR3 reads CASSHTPTGWTTEAFF. The CDR3, as DNA: TGTGCCAGCAGCCATACGCCGACAGGCTGGACCACTGAAGCTTTCTTT.

V and J are TRBV28 and TRBJ2-2; unclear D gene. V lost 7 bases and J lost 4, with 13 bases in between. This CDR3 contains 14 residues. Germline CDR1 and CDR2: MDHEN and SYDVKM. CDR3 DNA sequence: TGTGCCAGCACCTTACGGTCTATCACCGGGGAGCTGTTTTTT. Its translation is CASTLRSITGELFF.

The chain employs TRBV5-1 and TRBJ2-7; 9 bases fit TRBD1. Germline values: CDR1 SGHRS, CDR2 YFSETQ. The CDR3 runs 15 residues. Unmatched junction bases numbered 1, after V lost 0 bases and J lost 0 bases. The CDR3 bases are TGCGCCAGCAGCTTGGACAGGGGGCTCTCCTACGAGCAGTACTTC. This gives the protein CASSLDRGLSYEQYF. The variable domain in full, completed from reference TRBV5-1 and TRBJ2-7, reads KAGVTQTPRYLIKTRGQQVTLSCSPISGHRSVSWYQQTPGQGLQFLFEYFSETQRNKGNFPGRFSGRQFSNSRSEMNVSTLELGDSALYLCASSLDRGLSYEQYFGPGTRLTVT.

The chain carries TRBV27 and TRBJ2-5; 8 bases agree with TRBD2. This CDR3 is built from 15 residues. Germline values: CDR1 MNHEY, CDR2 SMNVEV (reference sequence). V trimming: 6 bases; J trimming: 4 bases; junction bases outside the gene matches: 10. The DNA of the CDR3 is TGTGCCAGCAGCCCCGGGGGGGGTACGGGAGAGACCCAGTACTTC. Its protein product is CASSPGGGTGETQYF.

This chain joins TRBV29-1 and TRBJ1-2, with unresolved D. The CDR3 has 12 residues. CDR1 is SQVTM and CDR2 is ANQGSEA in the germline V gene. V lost 5 bases and J lost 5, with 12 bases in between. The CDR3 DNA reads as TGCAGCGTTCCACAGAATAGTTATGGCTACACCTTC. It specifies CSVPQNSYGYTF.

A few counts support this clone. The chain links TRBV7-8 to TRBJ2-7, with TRBD1 matching 10 bases. The germline V gene encodes CDR1 SGHVS and CDR2 FQNEAQ. The J segment lost 0 bases and the V segment lost 5 bases, leaving 4 bases of the junction unmatched. The length of the CDR3 is 15 residues. The CDR3 DNA reads as TGTGCCAGCAGCGCAGGGACAGGGGTCTCCTACGAGCAGTACTTC. Translation: CASSAGTGVSYEQYF. The variable domain in full, completed from reference TRBV7-8 and TRBJ2-7, reads GAGVSQSPRYKVAKRGQDVALRCDPISGHVSLFWYQQALGQGPEFLTYFQNEAQLDKSGLPSDRFFAERPEGSVSTLKIQRTQQEDSAVYLCASSAGTGVSYEQYFGPGTRLTVT.

This clone was seen only a few times. This chain connects TRBV28 to TRBJ1-1; D is perhaps TRBD1 (6 bases). The CDR3 has 13 amino acids. V was trimmed by 9 bases and J by 0 bases, leaving 11 bases between them. CDR1 is MDHEN, CDR2 SYDVKM, per germline. The CDR3 DNA is TGTGCCAGTCAGGGACACATGAACACTGAAGCTTTCTTT. Translating gives CASQGHMNTEAFF.

The chain is built from TRBV4-3 and TRBJ2-1; TRBD2 matches at 12 bases. The CDR3 runs to 17 residues. Germline CDR1 reads LGHNA; CDR2 reads YSLEER. The V segment lost 6 bases and the J segment 6 bases; nucleotides outside the gene matches: 12. The CDR3 sequence is CASSLAGGPFWGNEQFF. The DNA for the CDR3 is TGCGCCAGCAGTCTAGCGGGGGGGCCCTTTTGGGGCAATGAGCAGTTCTTC.

This chain connects TRBV9 to TRBJ2-5; TRBD1 agrees at 8 bases. The V segment lost 3 bases and the J segment 5 bases; nucleotides outside the gene matches: 9. CDR3 length: 15 amino acids. Germline-derived CDR1 and CDR2 are SGDLS and YYNGEE. CDR3 bases: TGTGCCAGCAGCGGCGAACTCAGGGGGCAGGAGACCCAGTACTTC. It is translated as CASSGELRGQETQYF.

The chain couples TRBV6-4 to TRBJ1-1; TRBD1 aligns across 9 bases. From germline, CDR1 is MRHNA and CDR2 SNTAGT. With 4 bases clipped from V and 6 bases from J, the junction kept 9 bases outside the gene matches. CDR3 length equals 15 residues. CDR3 sequence: CASSATGGGGPEAFF. The CDR3 region has the DNA TGTGCCAGCAGTGCTACAGGGGGCGGCGGACCTGAAGCTTTCTTT.

J is TRBJ2-7 and V is TRBV13; 8 nucleotides line up with TRBD2. Germline CDR1 PRHDT, CDR2 FYEKMQ (reference sequence). With V trimmed by 5 bases and J by 2 bases, 2 bases remained unmatched. CDR3 length: 13 residues. The DNA of the CDR3 is TGTGCCAGCAGCCCCGGGAGGGCCTACGAGCAGTACTTC. This encodes CASSPGRAYEQYF.

The chain is built from TRBV2 and TRBJ2-6; D remains unclear. Germline CDR1 reads SNHLY; CDR2 reads FYNNEI. This CDR3 is built from 16 residues. V lost 7 bases and J lost 0, with 13 bases in between. CDR3 coding DNA: TGTGCCAGCACCCTCAAGTTTCCCTCTGGGGCCAACGTCCTGACTTTC. It codes for CASTLKFPSGANVLTF.

The table lists this clone with a few counts. This chain joins TRBV14 and TRBJ1-6; TRBD1 aligns across 10 bases. Germline CDR1 and CDR2: SGHDN and FVKESK. The CDR3 is 15 amino acids. The V segment lost 6 bases and the J segment 7 bases; nucleotides outside the gene matches: 6. The CDR3 loop reads CASRGQGTRNSPLHF. The DNA of the CDR3 is TGTGCCAGCAGGGGACAGGGGACTCGGAATTCACCCCTCCACTTT.

CDR3 DNA sequence: TGTGCCAGCAGTGACTCGGACAACACTGAAGCTTTCTTT. Translating gives CASSDSDNTEAFF. The V call is TRBV6-4, the J call TRBJ1-1; D remains unclear. The germline V and J ends were trimmed by 0 bases and 2 bases, with 4 bases remaining between them. CDR1 is MRHNA, CDR2 SNTAGT, per germline. The CDR3 runs to 13 residues.

The chain joins TRBV29-1 to TRBJ1-1; D unclear. This CDR3 has 12 amino acids. V gave up 3 bases and J gave up 6 bases, with 11 bases separating them. The germline CDR1 and CDR2 sequences are SQVTM and ANQGSEA. The CDR3 coding sequence is TGCAGCGTTGAGTGGGGTCTTTCTGAAGCTTTCTTT. Protein: CSVEWGLSEAFF.

J is TRBJ2-7 and V is TRBV4-2; 8 nucleotides align to TRBD1. Germline lookup yields CDR1 LGHNA and CDR2 YNFKEQ. Losses at the gene ends were 6 bases for V and 5 bases for J; bases not matched to a gene: 6. This CDR3 has 13 residues. The CDR3 region has the DNA TGTGCCAGCAGTCCGACAGGGGTCCACGAGCAGTACTTC. Protein: CASSPTGVHEQYF.

This clone rates as medium-sized. The V and J genes are TRBV10-3 and TRBJ2-3; 13 nucleotides match TRBD2. The ends lost 6 bases at V and 0 bases at J; junction bases unmatched: 9. This CDR3 spans 18 amino acids. Germline CDR1 is ENHRY and CDR2 is SYGVKD. The CDR3 DNA is TGTGCCATCAGACGTCCCGGGACTAGCGGGATTAGCACAGATACGCAGTATTTT. As protein: CAIRRPGTSGISTDTQYF.

The V call is TRBV7-8, the J call TRBJ2-7; 7 nucleotides match TRBD1. The trim removed 1 base at V and 6 bases at J, leaving 3 bases unmatched. CDR1 and CDR2 (germline): SGHVS, FQNEAQ. The CDR3 sequence is 13 residues long. The CDR3 sequence: CASSLVTGSEQYF. The CDR3 bases are TGTGCCAGCAGCTTAGTGACAGGGAGCGAGCAGTACTTC.